This T cell receptor (beta chain) is from a study of blood T cell repertoires in COVID-19. Study-level background: Acute and convalescent COVID-19 samples came from the United States, Italy and Spain.

Researchers sorted participants into cohorts using their self-reported clinical history. Two negative PCRs, clearance, or symptom resolution were required of recovered Cohort 3 donors. TCRdb keeps only in-frame clones here, not all; method: immunoSEQ multiplex PCR. The sample contains 150,000 or so clones, around 84% of which appear only once. The J segment lost 6 bases and the V segment lost 5 bases, leaving 8 bases of the junction unmatched. The CDR3 is made up of 15 amino acids. CDR1 MDHEN and CDR2 SYDVKM come from the germline V gene. The TCR was taken from a man aged 45-65 years who had recovered from COVID-19. What was sequenced was PBMCs or T cells enriched from blood (not recorded which). This chain connects TRBV28 to TRBJ1-3; 9 nucleotides align to TRBD1. The chain's CDR3 is CASSTSGTGLNTIYF. The CDR3 nucleotides are TGTGCCAGCAGTACCTCCGGGACAGGGTTAAACACCATATATTTT.